This is a list of T cell receptor beta chains from one sample in a study of shared clonotypes between healthy human individuals. This table comes from immunoSEQ multiplex PCR, and its TCRdb copy is limited to in-frame clones, with some not included. The table lists about 2.4 million clones, roughly 93% of them singletons. Sequenced input: naive CD4+ T cells from PBMCs. Receptor source: a man younger than 35 in good health. Some clones in this sample may be carry-over from other donors' samples. Each CDR3 is given with its conserved first and last residue. Fields, in order: clone size, V gene, J gene, D gene, CDR3 protein, CDR3 DNA. D genes are given only for firm matches. Size values are once, few and many counts, or a class for expanded clones, and some rows have none.

abundance: NA; v_gene: TRBV5-1; j_gene: TRBJ1-1; d_gene: TRBD1; CDR3aa: CASSLRTGYTEAFF; CDR3nt: TGCGCCAGCAGCTTGAGGACAGGGTACACTGAAGCTTTCTTT
abundance: NA; v_gene: TRBV11-2; j_gene: TRBJ2-2; d_gene: NA; CDR3aa: CASSRRGAAGVAGELFF; CDR3nt: TGTGCCAGCTCTAGGAGGGGGGCGGCGGGCGTCGCCGGGGAGCTGTTTTTT
abundance: few; v_gene: TRBV7-9; j_gene: TRBJ1-1; d_gene: NA; CDR3aa: CASSFWSQTEAFF; CDR3nt: TGTGCCAGCAGCTTTTGGTCCCAAACTGAAGCTTTCTTT
abundance: NA; v_gene: TRBV19; j_gene: TRBJ2-7; d_gene: TRBD1; CDR3aa: CASSPGRDREAYEQYF; CDR3nt: TGTGCCAGTAGTCCCGGCCGGGACAGGGAAGCCTACGAGCAGTACTTC
abundance: NA; v_gene: TRBV18; j_gene: TRBJ2-1; d_gene: NA; CDR3aa: CASSPPSKEGEQFF; CDR3nt: TGTGCCAGCTCACCACCGAGTAAGGAGGGTGAGCAGTTCTTC
abundance: NA; v_gene: TRBV4-3; j_gene: TRBJ2-7; d_gene: TRBD2; CDR3aa: CASSQGPLLAGEQYF; CDR3nt: TGCGCCAGCAGCCAAGGCCCTCTTCTAGCGGGGGAGCAGTACTTC
abundance: NA; v_gene: TRBV5-6; j_gene: TRBJ1-1; d_gene: NA; CDR3aa: CASSFLGGGTEAFF; CDR3nt: TGTGCCAGCAGCTTTTTGGGGGGCGGCACTGAAGCTTTCTTT
abundance: NA; v_gene: TRBV2; j_gene: TRBJ1-4; d_gene: TRBD1; CDR3aa: CASTKDRGFEKLFF; CDR3nt: TGTGCCAGCACTAAGGACAGGGGTTTTGAAAAACTGTTTTTT
abundance: NA; v_gene: TRBV5-1; j_gene: TRBJ1-1; d_gene: NA; CDR3aa: CASSLGGVLNTEAFF; CDR3nt: TGCGCCAGCAGCTTGGGAGGGGTCTTGAACACTGAAGCTTTCTTT
abundance: NA; v_gene: TRBV9; j_gene: TRBJ2-5; d_gene: NA; CDR3aa: CASSVRPAGETQYF; CDR3nt: TGTGCCAGCAGCGTACGGCCAGCAGGAGAGACCCAGTACTTC
abundance: NA; v_gene: TRBV27; j_gene: TRBJ1-1; d_gene: NA; CDR3aa: CASSRTAAGDTEAFF; CDR3nt: TGTGCCAGCAGTCGTACAGCGGCAGGGGACACTGAAGCTTTCTTT
abundance: NA; v_gene: TRBV6-6; j_gene: TRBJ2-3; d_gene: NA; CDR3aa: CASGTRSPDTQYF; CDR3nt: TGTGCCAGCGGGACGCGTTCCCCAGATACGCAGTATTTT
abundance: NA; v_gene: TRBV9; j_gene: TRBJ2-1; d_gene: NA; CDR3aa: CASSVSPPNNEQFF; CDR3nt: TGTGCCAGCAGCGTTTCTCCCCCGAACAATGAGCAGTTCTTC
abundance: NA; v_gene: TRBV27; j_gene: TRBJ2-7; d_gene: TRBD1; CDR3aa: CASSISWTGRDSYEQYF; CDR3nt: TGTGCCAGCAGTATATCCTGGACAGGCCGAGACTCCTACGAGCAGTACTTC
abundance: NA; v_gene: TRBV30; j_gene: TRBJ2-5; d_gene: TRBD2; CDR3aa: CAWGKGLAGGETQYF; CDR3nt: TGTGCCTGGGGCAAGGGACTAGCGGGAGGAGAGACCCAGTACTTC
abundance: NA; v_gene: TRBV6-6; j_gene: TRBJ2-2; d_gene: TRBD2; CDR3aa: CASSLRTSGRAGELFF; CDR3nt: TGTGCCAGCAGCCTTAGGACTAGCGGGAGGGCCGGGGAGCTGTTTTTT
abundance: once; v_gene: TRBV19; j_gene: TRBJ1-1; d_gene: TRBD1; CDR3aa: CASTKTGPEAFF; CDR3nt: TGTGCCAGCACCAAGACAGGGCCTGAAGCTTTCTTT
abundance: NA; v_gene: TRBV5-1; j_gene: TRBJ1-2; d_gene: TRBD1; CDR3aa: CASSDTGTDYGYTF; CDR3nt: TGCGCCAGCAGCGATACCGGGACAGACTATGGCTACACCTTC
abundance: NA; v_gene: TRBV28; j_gene: TRBJ2-1; d_gene: TRBD1; CDR3aa: CASSLPGQGARNEQFF; CDR3nt: TGTGCCAGCAGTTTACCCGGACAGGGGGCTCGGAATGAGCAGTTCTTC
abundance: NA; v_gene: TRBV21-1; j_gene: TRBJ1-1; d_gene: NA; CDR3aa: CASSKVEGILNTEAFF; CDR3nt: TGTGCCAGCAGCAAAGTAGAGGGTATCTTGAACACTGAAGCTTTCTTT
abundance: NA; v_gene: TRBV6-1; j_gene: TRBJ1-1; d_gene: NA; CDR3aa: CASSVLINTEAFF; CDR3nt: TGTGCCAGCAGTGTACTTATAAACACTGAAGCTTTCTTT
abundance: NA; v_gene: TRBV7-9; j_gene: TRBJ2-1; d_gene: TRBD2; CDR3aa: CASSLSGFGYNEQFF; CDR3nt: TGTGCCAGCAGCCTTAGCGGGTTCGGTTACAATGAGCAGTTCTTC
abundance: NA; v_gene: TRBV7-3; j_gene: TRBJ2-5; d_gene: NA; CDR3aa: CASSLSGGQETQYF; CDR3nt: TGTGCCAGCAGCTTATCCGGAGGGCAAGAGACCCAGTACTTC
abundance: NA; v_gene: TRBV7-9; j_gene: TRBJ2-7; d_gene: NA; CDR3aa: CASSLGGADFTYEQYF; CDR3nt: TGTGCCAGCAGCTTAGGAGGGGCGGACTTCACCTACGAGCAGTACTTC
abundance: NA; v_gene: TRBV5-1; j_gene: TRBJ2-2; d_gene: TRBD2; CDR3aa: CASSFLAANTGELFF; CDR3nt: TGCGCCAGCAGCTTCCTAGCGGCGAACACCGGGGAGCTGTTTTTT
abundance: NA; v_gene: TRBV7-2; j_gene: TRBJ2-1; d_gene: TRBD1; CDR3aa: CASSFGQARSWNEQFF; CDR3nt: TGTGCCAGCAGCTTTGGACAGGCACGGAGTTGGAATGAGCAGTTCTTC
abundance: NA; v_gene: TRBV7-9; j_gene: TRBJ2-1; d_gene: NA; CDR3aa: CASSSGKGLRDNEQFF; CDR3nt: TGTGCCAGCAGCTCAGGGAAAGGTCTTCGTGACAATGAGCAGTTCTTC
abundance: NA; v_gene: TRBV30; j_gene: TRBJ2-5; d_gene: TRBD2; CDR3aa: CAWLAAPRGVETQYF; CDR3nt: TGTGCCTGGCTAGCGGCCCCGCGAGGCGTAGAGACCCAGTACTTC
abundance: NA; v_gene: TRBV11-2; j_gene: TRBJ2-7; d_gene: TRBD2; CDR3aa: CASSHTRLAEDVTTYEQYF; CDR3nt: TGTGCCAGCAGCCATACGAGACTAGCTGAAGACGTAACAACCTACGAGCAGTACTTC
abundance: NA; v_gene: TRBV7-9; j_gene: TRBJ2-2; d_gene: TRBD1; CDR3aa: CASSLAPGQGTNTGELFF; CDR3nt: TGTGCCAGCAGCTTAGCTCCGGGACAGGGGACCAACACCGGGGAGCTGTTTTTT
abundance: NA; v_gene: TRBV4-2; j_gene: TRBJ2-1; d_gene: TRBD2; CDR3aa: CASSRVASGTVYVNNEQFF; CDR3nt: TGTGCCAGCAGCCGCGTAGCTAGCGGGACAGTTTACGTAAACAATGAGCAGTTCTTC
abundance: NA; v_gene: TRBV28; j_gene: TRBJ2-7; d_gene: NA; CDR3aa: CASSFSGGLYF; CDR3nt: TGTGCCAGCAGTTTTTCCGGGGGCCTGTACTTC
abundance: NA; v_gene: TRBV5-6; j_gene: TRBJ1-1; d_gene: TRBD1; CDR3aa: CASSFGTGGPGNEAFF; CDR3nt: TGTGCCAGCAGCTTTGGGACAGGGGGTCCCGGGAATGAAGCTTTCTTT
abundance: NA; v_gene: TRBV5-1; j_gene: TRBJ2-5; d_gene: NA; CDR3aa: CASSLDREPQYF; CDR3nt: TGCGCCAGCAGCTTGGACAGGGAGCCCCAGTACTTC
abundance: NA; v_gene: TRBV9; j_gene: TRBJ2-2; d_gene: NA; CDR3aa: CASSPLSANTGELFF; CDR3nt: TGTGCCAGCAGCCCCTTGAGCGCGAACACCGGGGAGCTGTTTTTT
abundance: NA; v_gene: TRBV28; j_gene: TRBJ2-1; d_gene: NA; CDR3aa: CASSVRVVEQFF; CDR3nt: TGTGCCAGCAGTGTGAGGGTCGTTGAGCAGTTCTTC
abundance: NA; v_gene: TRBV15; j_gene: TRBJ2-7; d_gene: NA; CDR3aa: CATQTRRSGLAYEQYF; CDR3nt: TGTGCCACCCAAACCCGGCGGAGCGGGTTAGCCTACGAGCAGTACTTC
abundance: NA; v_gene: TRBV11-1; j_gene: TRBJ1-2; d_gene: TRBD1; CDR3aa: CASSMGQGDYGYTF; CDR3nt: TGTGCCAGCAGCATGGGACAGGGGGACTATGGCTACACCTTC
abundance: NA; v_gene: TRBV10-3; j_gene: TRBJ2-7; d_gene: TRBD1; CDR3aa: CATGMHRGVHEQYF; CDR3nt: TGTGCCACCGGGATGCACAGGGGGGTTCACGAGCAGTACTTC
abundance: NA; v_gene: TRBV27; j_gene: TRBJ2-5; d_gene: TRBD2; CDR3aa: CASSLRREGRETQYF; CDR3nt: TGTGCCAGCAGTTTAAGGCGGGAGGGCCGGGAGACCCAGTACTTC
abundance: NA; v_gene: TRBV4-1; j_gene: TRBJ1-2; d_gene: NA; CDR3aa: CASSQDLQGLAGYTF; CDR3nt: TGCGCCAGCAGCCAAGATCTTCAGGGGCTAGCAGGCTACACCTTC